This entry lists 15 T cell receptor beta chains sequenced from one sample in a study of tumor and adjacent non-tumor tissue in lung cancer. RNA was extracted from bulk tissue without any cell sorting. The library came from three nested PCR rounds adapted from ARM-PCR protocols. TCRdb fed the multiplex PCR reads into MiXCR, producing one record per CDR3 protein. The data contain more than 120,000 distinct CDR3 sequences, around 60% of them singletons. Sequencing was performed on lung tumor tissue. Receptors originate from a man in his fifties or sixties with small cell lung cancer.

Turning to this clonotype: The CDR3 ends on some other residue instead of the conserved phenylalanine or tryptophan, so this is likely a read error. CDR3 amino acids: CASSLGSSHPGELFI. The CDR3 nucleotides are TGTGCCAGCAGCCTGGGATCCTCTCATCCCGGGGAGCTGTTTATT. The chain is built from TRBV14 and TRBJ2-2; D is uncertain. The germline CDR1 and CDR2 sequences are SGHDN and FVKESK. The CDR3 is made up of 15 amino acids. Trimming took off 4 bases at V and 6 bases at J, with 15 bases between the two ends.

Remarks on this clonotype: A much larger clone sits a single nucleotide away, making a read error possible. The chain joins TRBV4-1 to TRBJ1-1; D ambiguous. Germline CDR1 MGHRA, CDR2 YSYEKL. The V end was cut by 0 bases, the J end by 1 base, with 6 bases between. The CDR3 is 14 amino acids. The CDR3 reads CASSQDQGNTEAFF. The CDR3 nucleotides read TGCGCCAGCAGCCAAGACCAAGGGAACACTGAAGCTTTCTTT.

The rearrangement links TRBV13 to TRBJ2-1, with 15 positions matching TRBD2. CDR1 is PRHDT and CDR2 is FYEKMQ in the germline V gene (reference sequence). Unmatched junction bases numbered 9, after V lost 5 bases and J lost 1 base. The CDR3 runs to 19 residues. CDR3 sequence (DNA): TGTGCCAGCAGCCCGCGGACTAGCGGGAGGGCCGGATCCTACAATGAGCAGTTCTTC. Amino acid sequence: CASSPRTSGRAGSYNEQFF.

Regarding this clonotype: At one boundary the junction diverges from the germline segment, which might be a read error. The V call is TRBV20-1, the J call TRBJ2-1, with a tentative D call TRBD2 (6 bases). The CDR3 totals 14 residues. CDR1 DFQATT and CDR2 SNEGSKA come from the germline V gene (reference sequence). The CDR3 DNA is TGCAGTGCTCCGACTAGTGGGACCTACAATGAGCGGTTCTTC. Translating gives CSAPTSGTYNERFF.

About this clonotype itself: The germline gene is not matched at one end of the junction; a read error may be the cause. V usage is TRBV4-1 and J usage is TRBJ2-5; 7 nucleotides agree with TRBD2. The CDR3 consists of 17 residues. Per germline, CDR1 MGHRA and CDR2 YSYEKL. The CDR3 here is CSSSHWTSSGGQETQYF. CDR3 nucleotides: TGCTCCAGCAGCCACTGGACAAGTTCGGGGGGTCAAGAGACCCAGTACTTC.

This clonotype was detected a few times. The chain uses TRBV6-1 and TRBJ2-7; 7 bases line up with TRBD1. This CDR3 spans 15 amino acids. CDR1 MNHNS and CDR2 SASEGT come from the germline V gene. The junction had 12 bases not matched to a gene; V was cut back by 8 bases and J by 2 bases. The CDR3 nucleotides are TGTGCCAGCGGAGGTCAGACAGGGACCCCCTACGAGCAGTACTTC. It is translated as CASGGQTGTPYEQYF.

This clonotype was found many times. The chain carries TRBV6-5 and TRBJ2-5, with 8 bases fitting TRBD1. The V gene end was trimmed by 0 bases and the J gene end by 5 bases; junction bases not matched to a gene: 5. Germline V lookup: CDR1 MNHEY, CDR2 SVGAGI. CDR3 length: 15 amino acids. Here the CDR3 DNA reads TGTGCCAGCAGTTACTCCCACAGGGGGTGGGAGACCCAGTACTTC. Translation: CASSYSHRGWETQYF.

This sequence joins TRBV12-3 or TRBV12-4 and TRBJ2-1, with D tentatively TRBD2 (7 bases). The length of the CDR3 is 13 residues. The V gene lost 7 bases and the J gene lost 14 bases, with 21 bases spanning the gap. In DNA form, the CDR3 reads TGTGCCAGCACCGAAACACAGGGCGGGGGTGAGTTCTTC. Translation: CASTETQGGGEFF.

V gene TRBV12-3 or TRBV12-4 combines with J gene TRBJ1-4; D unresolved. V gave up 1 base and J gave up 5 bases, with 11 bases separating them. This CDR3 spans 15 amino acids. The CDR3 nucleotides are TGTGCCAGCAGTTTAGAGTGGGAGGAGAATGAAAAACTGTTTTTT. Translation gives CASSLEWEENEKLFF.

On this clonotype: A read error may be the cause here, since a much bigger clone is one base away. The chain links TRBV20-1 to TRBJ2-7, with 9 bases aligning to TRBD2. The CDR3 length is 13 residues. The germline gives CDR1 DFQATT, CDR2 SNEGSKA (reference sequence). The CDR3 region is CNVGAGGSNEQYF. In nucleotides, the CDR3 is TGCAATGTCGGGGCGGGAGGGTCGAACGAGCAGTACTTC.

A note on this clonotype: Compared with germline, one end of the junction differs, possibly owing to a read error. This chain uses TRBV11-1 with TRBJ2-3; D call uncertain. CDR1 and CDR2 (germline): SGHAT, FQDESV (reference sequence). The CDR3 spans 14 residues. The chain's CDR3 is CACSSDPSADTQYF. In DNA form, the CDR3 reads TGTGCCTGCAGCTCTGACCCAAGCGCAGATACGCAGTATTTT.

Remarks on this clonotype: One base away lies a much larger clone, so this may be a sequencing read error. CDR3 residues: CASSYEGWSNEAFF. Written as DNA, the CDR3 is TGTGCCAGCAGTTATGAGGGATGGAGCAATGAAGCTTTCTTT. V gene TRBV6-6 combines with J gene TRBJ1-1; unclear D gene. V was clipped by 3 bases and J by 7 bases, with 15 bases between them. Germline V lookup: CDR1 MNHNY, CDR2 SVGAGI (reference sequence). The CDR3 totals 14 residues.

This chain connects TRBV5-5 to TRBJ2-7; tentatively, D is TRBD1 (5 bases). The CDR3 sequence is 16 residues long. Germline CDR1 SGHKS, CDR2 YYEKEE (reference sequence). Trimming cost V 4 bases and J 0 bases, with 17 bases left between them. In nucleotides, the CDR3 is TGTGCCAGCAGCCACACATGGGGCCCAAGCTCCTACGAGCAGTACGTC. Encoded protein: CASSHTWGPSSYEQYV.

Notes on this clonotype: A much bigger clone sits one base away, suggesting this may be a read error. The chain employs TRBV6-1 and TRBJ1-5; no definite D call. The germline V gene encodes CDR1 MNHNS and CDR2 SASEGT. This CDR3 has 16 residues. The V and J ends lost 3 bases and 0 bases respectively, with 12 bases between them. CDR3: CASSETQAYSNQPQHF. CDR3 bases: TGTGCCAGCAGTGAGACTCAGGCCTATAGCAATCAGCCCCAGCATTTT.

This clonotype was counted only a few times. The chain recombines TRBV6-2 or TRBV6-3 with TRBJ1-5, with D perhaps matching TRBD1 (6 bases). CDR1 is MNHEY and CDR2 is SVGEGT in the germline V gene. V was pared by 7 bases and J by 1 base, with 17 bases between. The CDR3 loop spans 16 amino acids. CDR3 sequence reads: CASTPLGGASNQPQHF. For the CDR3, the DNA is TGTGCCAGCACCCCCCTGGGGGGCGCGAGCAATCAGCCCCAGCATTTT.